The TCR beta chain under discussion was sequenced for a study of graft-versus-host responses after intestinal transplantation. Study background: All recipients were given anti-thymocyte globulin induction, and tacrolimus and steroids were then administered for 2 to 3 years. The study's findings and limits: Detection of GvH clones occurred in recipient marrow, and some had their first appearance in ileum or blood. Early post-transplant HvG declines were associated with peak circulating GvH clone levels.

TCRdb keeps only in-frame clones here, not all; method: immunoSEQ multiplex PCR. The table has about 88,000 clones, about 95% seen once. Worth noting for this clone: Its antigen remains unidentified.

The sequenced sample was unstimulated CD4+ T cells sorted from spleen or lymph node cells, obtained before transplant. The sequence came from a human donor who was the organ donor for an intestinal transplant.

The CDR3 sequence is CASRSDTEAFF. CDR3 in DNA: TGCGCCAGCCGATCTGACACTGAAGCTTTCTTT. This chain links TRBV10-1 with TRBJ1-1; D remains ambiguous. The ends were cut back, 8 bases at V and 3 bases at J, with 7 bases in the middle. The CDR3 has 11 amino acids. Per germline, CDR1 WNHNN and CDR2 SYGVQD (reference sequence).